This TCR beta chain was sequenced during a study of T cells after yellow fever vaccination. For TCR, cDNA came from 5'RACE template switching, which added a universal primer site and UMIs. TCRdb reanalysed the 5' RACE reads using MiXCR and keeps one entry per CDR3 protein. The table shows under 150,000 distinct CDR3 sequences, with about 8% occurring only once. The CDR3 is 15 residues long. V was shortened by 7 bases and J by 3 bases, with 15 bases between the two germline ends. This clonotype showed up many times. The source was CD4+ T cells sorted from PBMCs, collected 5 days after the yellow fever booster vaccination. The TCR sequence derives from a man under 40 who received the YFV17D yellow fever vaccine. V gene TRBV12-3 or TRBV12-4 combines with J gene TRBJ1-4, with D tentatively TRBD1 (5 bases). This CDR3 reads CASTPGGAANEKLFF. CDR3 bases: TGTGCCAGCACCCCAGGCGGGGCTGCTAATGAAAAACTGTTTTTT.